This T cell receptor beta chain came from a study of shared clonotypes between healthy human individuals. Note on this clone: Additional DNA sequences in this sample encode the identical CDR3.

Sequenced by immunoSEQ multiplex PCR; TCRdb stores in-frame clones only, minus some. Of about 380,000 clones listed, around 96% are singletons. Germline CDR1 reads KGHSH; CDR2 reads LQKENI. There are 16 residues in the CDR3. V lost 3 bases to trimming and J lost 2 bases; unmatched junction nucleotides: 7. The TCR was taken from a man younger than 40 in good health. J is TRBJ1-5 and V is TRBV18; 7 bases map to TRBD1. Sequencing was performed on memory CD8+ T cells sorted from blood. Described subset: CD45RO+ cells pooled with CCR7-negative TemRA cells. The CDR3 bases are TGTGCCAGCTCACCGGGCACAGGGGAAGGCAATCAGCCCCAGCATTTT. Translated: CASSPGTGEGNQPQHF. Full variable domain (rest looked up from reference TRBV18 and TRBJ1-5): NAGVMQNPRHLVRRRGQEARLRCSPMKGHSHVYWYRQLPEEGLKFMVYLQKENIIDESGMPKERFSAEFPKEGPSILRIQQVVRGDSAAYFCASSPGTGEGNQPQHFGDGTRLSIL.